This is a list of T cell receptor beta chains from one sample in a study of cytomegalovirus exposure and HLA in healthy donors. Data came from immunoSEQ multiplex PCR; TCRdb stores just in-frame clones and leaves some out. The sample carries under 40,000 clones, roughly 78% recorded once. The material sequenced was PBMCs. The receptors stem from a male donor in good health and CMV-seronegative. Both conserved end residues are part of each CDR3. The D gene is left open where the match is weak. Only some rows state a clone size, as once, few, many or a class for expanded clones.

d_call: -; clone_size: -; v_call: TRBV30; j_call: TRBJ2-5; cdr3_aa: CAWRFGGAGAQYF; cdr3_nt: TGTGCCTGGAGATTTGGGGGCGCGGGAGCCCAGTACTTC
d_call: TRBD2; clone_size: -; v_call: TRBV4-2; j_call: TRBJ2-3; cdr3_aa: CASSQAGGSTDTQYF; cdr3_nt: TGTGCCAGCAGCCAAGCGGGGGGGAGCACAGATACGCAGTATTTT
d_call: TRBD2; clone_size: -; v_call: TRBV19; j_call: TRBJ2-5; cdr3_aa: CASSRGLAAQETQYF; cdr3_nt: TGTGCCAGTAGTCGGGGACTAGCGGCCCAAGAGACCCAGTACTTC
d_call: -; clone_size: -; v_call: TRBV5-1; j_call: TRBJ2-7; cdr3_aa: CASSLEFRVGEQYF; cdr3_nt: TGCGCCAGCAGCTTGGAATTCAGGGTAGGGGAGCAGTACTTC
d_call: TRBD2; clone_size: -; v_call: TRBV28; j_call: TRBJ2-1; cdr3_aa: CASRSSSGTPNEQFF; cdr3_nt: TGTGCCAGCAGGAGTTCTAGCGGGACCCCCAATGAGCAGTTCTTC
d_call: TRBD2; clone_size: once; v_call: TRBV7-8; j_call: TRBJ2-1; cdr3_aa: CASSPGWIAGTYNEQFF; cdr3_nt: TGTGCCAGCAGCCCCGGATGGATAGCGGGGACCTACAATGAGCAGTTCTTC
d_call: -; clone_size: -; v_call: TRBV19; j_call: TRBJ1-3; cdr3_aa: CASSVQGGNTIYF; cdr3_nt: TGTGCCAGTAGTGTACAGGGCGGAAACACCATATATTTT
d_call: -; clone_size: -; v_call: TRBV5-6; j_call: TRBJ1-2; cdr3_aa: CASSSQGSYGYTF; cdr3_nt: TGTGCCAGCAGCTCACAGGGATCCTATGGCTACACCTTC
d_call: -; clone_size: -; v_call: TRBV7-2; j_call: TRBJ1-2; cdr3_aa: CASSLAQESYTF; cdr3_nt: TGTGCCAGCAGCTTAGCTCAGGAAAGCTACACCTTC
d_call: TRBD2; clone_size: once; v_call: TRBV4-1; j_call: TRBJ2-1; cdr3_aa: CASSLGTTLYNEQFF; cdr3_nt: TGCGCCAGCAGCCTCGGGACTACCTTATACAATGAGCAGTTCTTC
d_call: TRBD2; clone_size: few; v_call: TRBV6-1; j_call: TRBJ2-2; cdr3_aa: CASSGLADTGELFF; cdr3_nt: TGTGCCAGCAGTGGACTAGCGGACACCGGGGAGCTGTTTTTT
d_call: TRBD1; clone_size: -; v_call: TRBV7-9; j_call: TRBJ2-1; cdr3_aa: CASSLGQGESEQFF; cdr3_nt: TGTGCCAGCAGCTTAGGACAGGGGGAGAGTGAGCAGTTCTTC
d_call: -; clone_size: -; v_call: TRBV6-1; j_call: TRBJ1-5; cdr3_aa: CASSYNQPQHF; cdr3_nt: TGTGCCAGCAGTTACAATCAGCCCCAGCATTTT
d_call: -; clone_size: few; v_call: TRBV5-6; j_call: TRBJ1-5; cdr3_aa: CASSLAGGLRQPQHF; cdr3_nt: TGTGCCAGCAGCTTGGCGGGGGGGTTGAGGCAGCCCCAGCATTTT
d_call: -; clone_size: -; v_call: TRBV7-2; j_call: TRBJ2-1; cdr3_aa: CASSLGTYNEQFF; cdr3_nt: TGTGCCAGCAGCTTGGGGACTTACAATGAGCAGTTCTTC
d_call: -; clone_size: -; v_call: TRBV6-1; j_call: TRBJ1-2; cdr3_aa: CASVSTNYGYTF; cdr3_nt: TGTGCCAGCGTTTCCACTAACTATGGCTACACCTTC
d_call: TRBD1; clone_size: -; v_call: TRBV28; j_call: TRBJ1-2; cdr3_aa: CASSAGDRGGYGYTF; cdr3_nt: TGTGCCAGCAGTGCCGGGGACAGGGGGGGCTATGGCTACACCTTC
d_call: -; clone_size: -; v_call: TRBV6-4; j_call: TRBJ1-2; cdr3_aa: CASILDSVYGYTF; cdr3_nt: TGTGCCAGCATCTTAGACAGTGTCTATGGCTACACCTTC
d_call: -; clone_size: -; v_call: TRBV4-2; j_call: TRBJ2-1; cdr3_aa: CASSQSYYNEQFF; cdr3_nt: TGTGCCAGCAGCCAATCTTACTACAATGAGCAGTTCTTC
d_call: TRBD1; clone_size: -; v_call: TRBV6-5; j_call: TRBJ1-2; cdr3_aa: CASSYSKDRNYGYTF; cdr3_nt: TGTGCCAGCAGTTACTCGAAGGACAGGAACTATGGCTACACCTTC
d_call: -; clone_size: -; v_call: TRBV9; j_call: TRBJ1-6; cdr3_aa: CASSVGSRHSEPLHF; cdr3_nt: TGTGCCAGCAGCGTAGGCAGCCGCCACAGTGAACCCCTCCACTTT
d_call: -; clone_size: few; v_call: TRBV7-2; j_call: TRBJ1-1; cdr3_aa: CASSRREGNTEAFF; cdr3_nt: TGTGCCAGCAGCCGTCGGGAGGGGAACACTGAAGCTTTCTTT
d_call: TRBD1; clone_size: -; v_call: TRBV5-6; j_call: TRBJ1-3; cdr3_aa: CASSLQGMRNTIYF; cdr3_nt: TGTGCCAGCAGCTTACAGGGGATGAGAAACACCATATATTTT
d_call: -; clone_size: -; v_call: TRBV6-1; j_call: TRBJ2-2; cdr3_aa: CASSRAGELFF; cdr3_nt: TGTGCCAGCAGCCGGGCCGGGGAGCTGTTTTTT
d_call: TRBD1; clone_size: -; v_call: TRBV5-1; j_call: TRBJ1-2; cdr3_aa: CASSLLGQGKEGYTF; cdr3_nt: TGCGCCAGCAGCTTGTTAGGACAGGGGAAGGAAGGCTACACCTTC
d_call: TRBD1; clone_size: -; v_call: TRBV10-3; j_call: TRBJ1-1; cdr3_aa: CATDRDQRNTEAFF; cdr3_nt: TGTGCCACCGACAGGGATCAGAGGAACACTGAAGCTTTCTTT
d_call: -; clone_size: -; v_call: TRBV11-2; j_call: TRBJ1-5; cdr3_aa: CASSLTPQTGVNQPQHF; cdr3_nt: TGTGCCAGCAGCTTAACACCACAGACAGGCGTCAATCAGCCCCAGCATTTT
d_call: -; clone_size: -; v_call: TRBV30; j_call: TRBJ2-7; cdr3_aa: CAWKRAGGASYEQYF; cdr3_nt: TGTGCCTGGAAGAGGGCGGGCGGCGCTTCCTACGAGCAGTACTTC
d_call: -; clone_size: -; v_call: TRBV30; j_call: TRBJ1-4; cdr3_aa: CAWNPTGGVGEKLFF; cdr3_nt: TGTGCCTGGAACCCCACGGGAGGTGTAGGGGAAAAACTGTTTTTT
d_call: -; clone_size: -; v_call: TRBV30; j_call: TRBJ1-2; cdr3_aa: CAQSGQGYGYTF; cdr3_nt: TGTGCCCAAAGCGGGCAGGGCTACGGCTACACCTTC
d_call: -; clone_size: -; v_call: TRBV30; j_call: TRBJ1-2; cdr3_aa: CAWRRSGYGYTF; cdr3_nt: TGTGCCTGGAGACGGAGTGGGTATGGCTACACCTTC
d_call: -; clone_size: -; v_call: TRBV19; j_call: TRBJ1-1; cdr3_aa: CASSIRGFTEAFF; cdr3_nt: TGTGCCAGTAGTATAAGAGGATTCACTGAAGCTTTCTTT
d_call: TRBD1; clone_size: -; v_call: TRBV5-1; j_call: TRBJ2-2; cdr3_aa: CASSPGQGARPGELFF; cdr3_nt: TGCGCCAGCAGCCCAGGACAGGGGGCGCGTCCCGGGGAGCTGTTTTTT
d_call: -; clone_size: once; v_call: TRBV29-1; j_call: TRBJ2-1; cdr3_aa: CSVDKSSYNEQFF; cdr3_nt: TGCAGCGTTGACAAGAGCTCCTACAATGAGCAGTTCTTC
d_call: TRBD1; clone_size: -; v_call: TRBV2; j_call: TRBJ1-2; cdr3_aa: CASSGTGGDGYTF; cdr3_nt: TGTGCCAGCAGTGGGACAGGGGGCGATGGCTACACCTTC
d_call: TRBD1; clone_size: -; v_call: TRBV5-4; j_call: TRBJ1-2; cdr3_aa: CASSRDRLYDYTF; cdr3_nt: TGTGCCAGCAGCCGGGACAGGCTCTATGATTACACCTTC
d_call: TRBD1; clone_size: -; v_call: TRBV29-1; j_call: TRBJ1-2; cdr3_aa: CSVESLPGTGRGYTF; cdr3_nt: TGCAGCGTTGAAAGCCTACCCGGGACAGGGCGAGGCTACACCTTC
d_call: TRBD1; clone_size: few; v_call: TRBV6-1; j_call: TRBJ1-2; cdr3_aa: CASRDRTNYGYTF; cdr3_nt: TGTGCCAGCAGGGACAGGACGAACTATGGCTACACCTTC
d_call: -; clone_size: -; v_call: TRBV27; j_call: TRBJ2-3; cdr3_aa: CASSSHNSGNTQYF; cdr3_nt: TGTGCCAGCAGTTCCCATAATAGCGGTAACACGCAGTATTTT
d_call: TRBD1; clone_size: -; v_call: TRBV19; j_call: TRBJ1-2; cdr3_aa: CASRTGTGDGYTF; cdr3_nt: TGTGCCAGTAGAACCGGGACAGGGGATGGCTACACCTTC
d_call: -; clone_size: -; v_call: TRBV30; j_call: TRBJ1-5; cdr3_aa: CAWSQGGQPQHF; cdr3_nt: TGTGCCTGGAGTCAAGGGGGTCAGCCCCAGCATTTT
d_call: -; clone_size: few; v_call: TRBV30; j_call: TRBJ1-5; cdr3_aa: CAWKGAGSNQPQHF; cdr3_nt: TGTGCCTGGAAGGGCGCAGGGTCAAATCAGCCCCAGCATTTT
d_call: TRBD1; clone_size: -; v_call: TRBV27; j_call: TRBJ1-5; cdr3_aa: CASSSGQQPQHF; cdr3_nt: TGTGCCAGCAGTTCGGGACAGCAGCCCCAGCATTTT
d_call: TRBD1; clone_size: -; v_call: TRBV13; j_call: TRBJ1-6; cdr3_aa: CASSSRTGSSYNSPLHF; cdr3_nt: TGTGCCAGCAGCTCGAGGACAGGGAGCTCCTATAATTCACCCCTCCACTTT
d_call: TRBD1; clone_size: -; v_call: TRBV18; j_call: TRBJ1-2; cdr3_aa: CASSLDRVLSGYTF; cdr3_nt: TGTGCCAGCTCACTAGACAGGGTACTGAGTGGCTACACCTTC
d_call: TRBD2; clone_size: -; v_call: TRBV9; j_call: TRBJ2-5; cdr3_aa: CASSVAGLADQETQYF; cdr3_nt: TGTGCCAGCAGCGTAGCGGGACTAGCGGATCAAGAGACCCAGTACTTC
d_call: -; clone_size: once; v_call: TRBV29-1; j_call: TRBJ2-2; cdr3_aa: CSVFTGELFF; cdr3_nt: TGCAGCGTCTTCACCGGGGAGCTGTTTTTT
d_call: -; clone_size: large; v_call: TRBV2; j_call: TRBJ1-5; cdr3_aa: CASSEHGNQPQHF; cdr3_nt: TGTGCCAGCAGTGAACATGGCAATCAGCCCCAGCATTTT
d_call: -; clone_size: -; v_call: TRBV6-1; j_call: TRBJ1-6; cdr3_aa: CASSESWGEAAPLHF; cdr3_nt: TGTGCCAGCAGTGAGAGTTGGGGGGAGGCGGCACCCCTCCACTTT
d_call: -; clone_size: -; v_call: TRBV19; j_call: TRBJ1-5; cdr3_aa: CASDRGGNQPQHF; cdr3_nt: TGTGCCAGTGATAGGGGAGGAAATCAGCCCCAGCATTTT
d_call: TRBD2; clone_size: once; v_call: TRBV6-5; j_call: TRBJ2-5; cdr3_aa: CASSYLAGEETQYF; cdr3_nt: TGTGCCAGCAGTTACCTAGCGGGGGAAGAGACCCAGTACTTC
d_call: -; clone_size: -; v_call: TRBV2; j_call: TRBJ2-6; cdr3_aa: CASSAGSGANVLTF; cdr3_nt: TGTGCCAGCAGTGCGGGGTCTGGGGCCAACGTCCTGACTTTC